This TCR beta chain was observed in a study of shared clonotypes between healthy human individuals. The assay was immunoSEQ multiplex PCR, and TCRdb's table has in-frame clones only and misses some. The data contain approximately 1,500,000 clones, more than 95% of them seen just once; the ten biggest clones take up 1.2%. The CDR3 sequence is 19 residues long. CDR1 SGHRS and CDR2 YFSETQ come from the germline V gene. With 4 bases clipped from V and 0 bases from J, the junction kept 14 bases outside the gene matches. The study, taken as a whole, reports: Generally, naive subsets came out with larger estimated richness than memory subsets.

A word on this clone: Its specificity is not known.

The sample was naive CD4+ T cells sorted from blood. Described subset: CD45RA+ positively selected. This sequence was found in a man younger than 40 in good health. The chain recombines TRBV5-1 with TRBJ2-2; TRBD1 aligns across 8 bases. The CDR3, as DNA: TGCGCCAGCAGCGTTAGATCTCTGTGGGGACAGGCGAACACCGGGGAGCTGTTTTTT. Translated: CASSVRSLWGQANTGELFF. Full variable domain (rest looked up from reference TRBV5-1 and TRBJ2-2): KAGVTQTPRYLIKTRGQQVTLSCSPISGHRSVSWYQQTPGQGLQFLFEYFSETQRNKGNFPGRFSGRQFSNSRSEMNVSTLELGDSALYLCASSVRSLWGQANTGELFFGEGSRLTVL.